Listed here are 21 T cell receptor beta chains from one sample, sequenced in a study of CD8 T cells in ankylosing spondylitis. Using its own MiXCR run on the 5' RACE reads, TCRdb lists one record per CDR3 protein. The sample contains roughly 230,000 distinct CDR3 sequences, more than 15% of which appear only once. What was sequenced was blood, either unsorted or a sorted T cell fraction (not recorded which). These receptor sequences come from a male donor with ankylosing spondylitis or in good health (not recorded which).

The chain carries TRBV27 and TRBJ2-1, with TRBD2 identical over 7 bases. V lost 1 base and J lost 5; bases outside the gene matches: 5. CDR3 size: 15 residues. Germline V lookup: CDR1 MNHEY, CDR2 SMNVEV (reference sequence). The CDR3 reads CASSLWGGFDNEQFF. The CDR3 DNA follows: TGTGCCAGCAGTTTATGGGGGGGGTTCGACAATGAGCAGTTCTTC.

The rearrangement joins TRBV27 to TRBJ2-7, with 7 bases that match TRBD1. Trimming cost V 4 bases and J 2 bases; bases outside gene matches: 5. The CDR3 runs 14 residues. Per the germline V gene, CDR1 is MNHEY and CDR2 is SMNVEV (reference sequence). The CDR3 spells CASSSQGTAYEQYF. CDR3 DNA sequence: TGTGCCAGCAGTTCACAGGGGACCGCCTACGAGCAGTACTTC.

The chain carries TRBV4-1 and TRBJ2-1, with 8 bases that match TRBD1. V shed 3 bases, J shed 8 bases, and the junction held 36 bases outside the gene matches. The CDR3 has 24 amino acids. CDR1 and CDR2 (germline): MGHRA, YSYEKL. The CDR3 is CASSQRLGDRSGLAVPSASDEQFF. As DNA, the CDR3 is TGCGCCAGCAGCCAGCGTCTTGGGGACAGGTCGGGCCTAGCAGTACCCTCAGCCTCCGATGAGCAGTTCTTC.

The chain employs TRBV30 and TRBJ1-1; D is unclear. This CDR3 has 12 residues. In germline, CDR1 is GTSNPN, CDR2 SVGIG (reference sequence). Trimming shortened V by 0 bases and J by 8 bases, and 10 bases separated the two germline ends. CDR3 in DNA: TGTGCCTGGAGTGTACTAAGGCCAGAAGCTTTCTTT. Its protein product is CAWSVLRPEAFF.

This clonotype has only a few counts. The CDR3 DNA follows: TGTGCCAGCAGCTCCAATGTAGTATCCCTCTACGAGCAGTACTTC. Its translation is CASSSNVVSLYEQYF. The chain employs TRBV7-2 and TRBJ2-7; D is ambiguous. Trimming removed 4 bases at V and 3 bases at J, with 16 bases between. The CDR3 contains 15 residues. In germline, CDR1 is SGHTA, CDR2 FQGNSA.

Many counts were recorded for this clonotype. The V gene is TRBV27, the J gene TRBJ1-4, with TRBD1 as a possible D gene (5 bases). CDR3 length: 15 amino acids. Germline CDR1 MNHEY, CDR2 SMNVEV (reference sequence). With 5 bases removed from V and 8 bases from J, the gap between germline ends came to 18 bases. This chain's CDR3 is CASSSPGLQKEKLFF. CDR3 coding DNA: TGTGCCAGCAGTAGTCCGGGACTCCAAAAGGAAAAACTGTTTTTT.

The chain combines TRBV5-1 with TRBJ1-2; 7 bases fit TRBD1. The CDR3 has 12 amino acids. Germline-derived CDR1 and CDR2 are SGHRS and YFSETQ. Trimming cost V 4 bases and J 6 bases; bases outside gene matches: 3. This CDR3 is CASSGDRDGYTF. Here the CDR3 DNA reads TGCGCCAGCAGCGGGGACAGAGATGGCTACACCTTC.

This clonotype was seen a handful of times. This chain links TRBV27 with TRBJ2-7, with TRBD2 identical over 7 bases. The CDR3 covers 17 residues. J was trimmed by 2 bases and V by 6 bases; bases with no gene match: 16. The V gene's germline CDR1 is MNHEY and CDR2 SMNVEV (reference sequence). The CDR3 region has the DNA TGTGCCAGCAGCATAGGGTCAGGGAGGGATAAAGCCTACGAGCAGTACTTC. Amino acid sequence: CASSIGSGRDKAYEQYF.

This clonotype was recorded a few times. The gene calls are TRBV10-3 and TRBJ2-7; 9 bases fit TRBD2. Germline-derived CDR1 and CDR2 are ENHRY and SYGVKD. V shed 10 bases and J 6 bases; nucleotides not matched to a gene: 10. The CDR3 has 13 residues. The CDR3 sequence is CATFPGTSSEQYF. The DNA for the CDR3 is TGTGCCACCTTCCCCGGGACTAGCAGCGAGCAGTACTTC.

The CDR3 here is CAWSLRPGTGELFF. The CDR3 DNA is TGTGCCTGGAGTTTGAGGCCTGGCACCGGGGAGCTGTTTTTT. The chain combines TRBV30 with TRBJ2-2; D is unresolved. The V and J ends lost 2 bases and 4 bases respectively, with 11 bases between them. CDR1 and CDR2 (germline): GTSNPN, SVGIG (reference sequence). CDR3 length equals 14 residues. Combining the CDR3 with reference TRBV30 and TRBJ2-2 gives the whole variable domain SQTIHQWPATLVQPVGSPLSLECTVEGTSNPNLYWYRQAAGRGLQLLFYSVGIGQISSEVPQNLSASRPQDRQFILSSKKLLLSDSGFYLCAWSLRPGTGELFFGEGSRLTVL.

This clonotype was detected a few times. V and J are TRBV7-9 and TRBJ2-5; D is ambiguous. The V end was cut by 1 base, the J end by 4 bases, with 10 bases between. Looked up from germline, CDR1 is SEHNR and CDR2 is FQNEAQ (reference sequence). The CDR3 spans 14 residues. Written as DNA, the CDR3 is TGTGCCAGCAGCTTAGTTGCCAGTACAGAGACCCAGTACTTC. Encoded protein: CASSLVASTETQYF.

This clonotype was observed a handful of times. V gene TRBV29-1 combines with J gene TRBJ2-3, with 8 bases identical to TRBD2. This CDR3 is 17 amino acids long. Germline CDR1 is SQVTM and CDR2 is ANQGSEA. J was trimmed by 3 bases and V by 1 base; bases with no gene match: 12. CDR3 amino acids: CSVEGTGGRAVTDTQYF. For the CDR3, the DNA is TGCAGCGTTGAAGGCACGGGGGGGAGGGCCGTGACAGATACGCAGTATTTT.

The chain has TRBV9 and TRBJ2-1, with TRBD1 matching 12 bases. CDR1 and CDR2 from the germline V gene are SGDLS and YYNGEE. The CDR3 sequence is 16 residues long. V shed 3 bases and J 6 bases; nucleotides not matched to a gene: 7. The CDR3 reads CASSAPGTGGFNEQFF. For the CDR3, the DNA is TGTGCCAGCAGCGCACCCGGGACAGGGGGCTTCAATGAGCAGTTCTTC.

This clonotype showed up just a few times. In nucleotides, the CDR3 is TGTGCCAGCAGTTTAGTGGCGGGAGGGCTCTACGAGCAGTACTTC. This codes for CASSLVAGGLYEQYF. V usage is TRBV27 and J usage is TRBJ2-7; 9 bases fit TRBD2. Germline CDR1 MNHEY, CDR2 SMNVEV (reference sequence). CDR3 length: 15 amino acids. Germline trimming cut 2 bases from V and 3 bases from J; bases unmatched to any gene: 5.

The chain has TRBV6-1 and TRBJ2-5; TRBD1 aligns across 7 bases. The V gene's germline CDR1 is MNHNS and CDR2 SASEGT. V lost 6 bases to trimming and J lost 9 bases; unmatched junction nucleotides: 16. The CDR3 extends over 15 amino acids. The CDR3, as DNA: TGTGCCAGCAGCCTGGGGTCGACAGGGATTGAGCCCCAGTACTTC. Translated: CASSLGSTGIEPQYF.

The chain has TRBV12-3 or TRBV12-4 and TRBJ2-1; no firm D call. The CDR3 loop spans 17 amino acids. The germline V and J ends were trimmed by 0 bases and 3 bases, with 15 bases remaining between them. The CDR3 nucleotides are TGTGCCAGCAGTTTAGCGCGAATTGCGCGGAACTACAATGAGCAGTTCTTC. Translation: CASSLARIARNYNEQFF.

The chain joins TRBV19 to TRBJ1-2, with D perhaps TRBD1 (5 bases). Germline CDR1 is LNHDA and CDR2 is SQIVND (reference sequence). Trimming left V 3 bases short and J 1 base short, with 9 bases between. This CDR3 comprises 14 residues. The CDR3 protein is CASSMTGGNYGYTF. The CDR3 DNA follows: TGTGCCAGTAGTATGACCGGGGGTAACTATGGCTACACCTTC.

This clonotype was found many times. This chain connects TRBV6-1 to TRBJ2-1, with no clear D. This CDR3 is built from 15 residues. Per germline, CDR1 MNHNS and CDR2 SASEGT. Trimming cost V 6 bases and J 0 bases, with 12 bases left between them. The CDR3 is CASSPVASSYNEQFF. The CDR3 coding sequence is TGTGCCAGCAGCCCCGTGGCGAGCTCCTACAATGAGCAGTTCTTC.

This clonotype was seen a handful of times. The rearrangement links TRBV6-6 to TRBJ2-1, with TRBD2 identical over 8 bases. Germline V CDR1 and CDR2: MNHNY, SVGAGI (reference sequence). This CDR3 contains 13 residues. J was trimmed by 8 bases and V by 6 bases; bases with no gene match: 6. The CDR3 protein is CASRRARGDEQFF. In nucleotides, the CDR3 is TGTGCCAGCAGGAGGGCGCGGGGGGATGAGCAGTTCTTC.

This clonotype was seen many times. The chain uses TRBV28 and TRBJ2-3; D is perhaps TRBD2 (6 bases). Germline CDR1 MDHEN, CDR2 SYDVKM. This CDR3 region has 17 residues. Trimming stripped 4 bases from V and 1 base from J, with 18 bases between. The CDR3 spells CASSSLLRASGTDTQYF. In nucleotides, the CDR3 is TGTGCCAGCAGTTCTCTCCTCAGGGCTAGCGGCACAGATACGCAGTATTTT.

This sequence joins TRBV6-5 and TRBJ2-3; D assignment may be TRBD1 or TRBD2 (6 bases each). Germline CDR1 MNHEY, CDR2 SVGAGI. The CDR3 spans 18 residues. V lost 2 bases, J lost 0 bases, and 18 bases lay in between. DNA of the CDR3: TGTGCCAGCAGTTACGGGACCTCCGGGGGCGGGAGCACAGATACGCAGTATTTT. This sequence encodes CASSYGTSGGGSTDTQYF.